The present entry profiles one TCR beta chain with its context. Its antigen remains unidentified. This record belongs to a study of cytomegalovirus exposure and HLA in healthy donors. Overall study results and limits: Being productive about 90% or about 30% of the time was typical of most TCR beta V segments in an earlier analysis. HLA alleles showed associations with 16,951 TCR beta sequences in a later analysis, at a 0.05 false discovery rate. A later analysis showed HLA-associated TCR beta chains outstripping equally common others in clonal expansion.

V was cut by 4 bases and J by 8 bases, with 16 bases left in between. CDR3 length equals 14 residues. Vbeta (60) and Jbeta (13) primers were used in the PCR. Produced via immunoSEQ multiplex PCR; TCRdb's table is partial and in-frame only. This table holds approximately 76,000 clones, around 70% found once. This chain uses TRBV5-3 with TRBJ2-1; D may be TRBD1 (5 bases). TRBV5-3 is reported as an ORF; its role is uncertain. This clonotype originated in a woman in her thirties or forties in good health and CMV-seropositive. Specimen: PBMCs. Here the CDR3 reads CARSHAGKGDEQFF. CDR3 bases: TGTGCCAGAAGCCATGCAGGGAAAGGCGATGAGCAGTTCTTC.